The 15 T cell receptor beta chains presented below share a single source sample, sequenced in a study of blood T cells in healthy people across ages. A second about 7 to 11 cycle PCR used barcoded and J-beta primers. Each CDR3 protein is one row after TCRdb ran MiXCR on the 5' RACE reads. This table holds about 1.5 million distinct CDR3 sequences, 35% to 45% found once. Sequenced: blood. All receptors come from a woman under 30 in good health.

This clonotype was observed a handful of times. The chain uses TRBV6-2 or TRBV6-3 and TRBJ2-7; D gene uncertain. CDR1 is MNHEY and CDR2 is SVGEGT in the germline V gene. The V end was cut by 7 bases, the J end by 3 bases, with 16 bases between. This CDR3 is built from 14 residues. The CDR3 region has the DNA TGTGCCAGCATCAAAGCCGACGGTGACTACGAGCAGTACTTC. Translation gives CASIKADGDYEQYF.

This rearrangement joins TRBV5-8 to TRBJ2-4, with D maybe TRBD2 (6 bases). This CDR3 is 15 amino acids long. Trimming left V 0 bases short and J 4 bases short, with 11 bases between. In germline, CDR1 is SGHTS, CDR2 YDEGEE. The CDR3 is CASSLEGRGKNIQYF. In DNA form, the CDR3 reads TGTGCCAGCAGCTTGGAGGGCCGGGGGAAAAACATTCAGTACTTC.

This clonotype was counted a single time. The DNA of the CDR3 is TGTGCCAGCAGCTTAGTCTGGGTGAAGAAAACTGAAGCTTTCTTT. Protein: CASSLVWVKKTEAFF. The chain couples TRBV11-2 to TRBJ1-1; D is unresolved. This CDR3 is 15 amino acids long. Germline assignment: CDR1 SGHAT and CDR2 FQNNGV. V was pared by 1 base and J by 5 bases, with 14 bases between. The full variable domain, in which reference TRBV11-2 and TRBJ1-1 provide the parts outside the CDR3, is EAGVAQSPRYKIIEKRQSVAFWCNPISGHATLYWYQQILGQGPKLLIQFQNNGVVDDSQLPKDRFSAERLKGVDSTLKIQPAKLEDSAVYLCASSLVWVKKTEAFFGQGTRLTVV.

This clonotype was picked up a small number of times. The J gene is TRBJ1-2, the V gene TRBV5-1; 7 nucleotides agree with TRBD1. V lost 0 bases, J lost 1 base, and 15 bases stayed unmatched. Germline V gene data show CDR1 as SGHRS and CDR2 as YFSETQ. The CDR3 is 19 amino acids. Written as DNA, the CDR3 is TGCGCCAGCAGCTTGGACGAGAAGACGGACAGGAGGAGTAACTATGGCTACACCTTC. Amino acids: CASSLDEKTDRRSNYGYTF. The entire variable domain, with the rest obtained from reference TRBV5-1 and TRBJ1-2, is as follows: KAGVTQTPRYLIKTRGQQVTLSCSPISGHRSVSWYQQTPGQGLQFLFEYFSETQRNKGNFPGRFSGRQFSNSRSEMNVSTLELGDSALYLCASSLDEKTDRRSNYGYTFGSGTRLTVV.

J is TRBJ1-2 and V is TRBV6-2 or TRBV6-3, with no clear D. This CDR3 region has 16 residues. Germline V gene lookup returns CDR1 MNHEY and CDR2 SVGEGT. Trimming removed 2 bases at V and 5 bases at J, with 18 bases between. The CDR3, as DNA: TGTGCCAGCAGTTACGACCTCGGGAACGAGAAATATGGCTACACCTTC. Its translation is CASSYDLGNEKYGYTF.

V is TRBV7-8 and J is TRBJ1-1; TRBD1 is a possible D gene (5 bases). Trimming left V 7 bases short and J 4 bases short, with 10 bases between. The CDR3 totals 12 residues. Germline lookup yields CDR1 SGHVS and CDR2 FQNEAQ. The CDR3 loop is CASTRVSTEAFF. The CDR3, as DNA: TGTGCCAGCACCAGGGTGAGCACTGAAGCTTTCTTT.

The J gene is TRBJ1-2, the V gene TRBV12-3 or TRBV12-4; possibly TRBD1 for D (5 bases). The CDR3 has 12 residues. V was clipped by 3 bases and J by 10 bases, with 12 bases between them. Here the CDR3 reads CASSFTRAVYTF. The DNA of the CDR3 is TGTGCCAGCAGTTTTACCAGGGCTGTCTACACCTTC.

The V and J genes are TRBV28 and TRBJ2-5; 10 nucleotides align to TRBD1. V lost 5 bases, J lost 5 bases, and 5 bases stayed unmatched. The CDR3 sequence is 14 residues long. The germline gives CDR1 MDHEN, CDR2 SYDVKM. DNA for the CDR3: TGTGCCAGCAGTCAGGGACAGGGGATGGAGACCCAGTACTTC. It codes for CASSQGQGMETQYF.

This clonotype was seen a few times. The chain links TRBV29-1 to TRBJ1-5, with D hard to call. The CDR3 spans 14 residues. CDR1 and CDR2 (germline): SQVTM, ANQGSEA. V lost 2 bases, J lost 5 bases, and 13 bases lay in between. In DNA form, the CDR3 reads TGCAGCGTTGAAATCCCCGGCTCGTATCAGCCCCAGCATTTT. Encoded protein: CSVEIPGSYQPQHF.

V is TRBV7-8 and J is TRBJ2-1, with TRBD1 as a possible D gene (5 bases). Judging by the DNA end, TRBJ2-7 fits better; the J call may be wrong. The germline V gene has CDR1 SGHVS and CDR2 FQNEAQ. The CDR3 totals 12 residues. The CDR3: CASSSLDNEQYF. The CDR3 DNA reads TGTGCCAGCAGCAGTTTGGACAATGAGCAGTACTTC.

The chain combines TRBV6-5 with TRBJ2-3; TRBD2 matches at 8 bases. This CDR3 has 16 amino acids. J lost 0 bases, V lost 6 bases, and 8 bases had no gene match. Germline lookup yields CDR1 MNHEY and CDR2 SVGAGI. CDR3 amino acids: CASRAVSGKSTDTQYF. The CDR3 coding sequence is TGTGCCAGCAGGGCCGTTAGCGGGAAGAGCACAGATACGCAGTATTTT.

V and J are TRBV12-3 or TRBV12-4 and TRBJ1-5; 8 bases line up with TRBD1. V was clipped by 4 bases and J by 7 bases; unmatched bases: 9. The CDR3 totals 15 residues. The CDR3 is CASSSSGTGRQPQHF. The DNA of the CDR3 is TGTGCCAGCAGTTCTTCCGGGACAGGCAGGCAGCCCCAGCATTTT.

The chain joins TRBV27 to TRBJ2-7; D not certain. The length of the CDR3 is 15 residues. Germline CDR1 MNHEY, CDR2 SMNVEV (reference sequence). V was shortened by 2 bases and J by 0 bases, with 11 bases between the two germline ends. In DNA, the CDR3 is TGTGCCAGCAGTTTAAGTGTAGGGTTCTCCTACGAGCAGTACTTC. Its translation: CASSLSVGFSYEQYF.

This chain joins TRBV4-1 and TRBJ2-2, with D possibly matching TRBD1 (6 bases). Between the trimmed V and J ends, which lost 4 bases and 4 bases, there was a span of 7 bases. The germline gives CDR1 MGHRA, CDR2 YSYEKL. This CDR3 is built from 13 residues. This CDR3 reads CASSRDITGELFF. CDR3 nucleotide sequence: TGCGCCAGCAGCCGGGACATCACCGGGGAGCTGTTTTTT.

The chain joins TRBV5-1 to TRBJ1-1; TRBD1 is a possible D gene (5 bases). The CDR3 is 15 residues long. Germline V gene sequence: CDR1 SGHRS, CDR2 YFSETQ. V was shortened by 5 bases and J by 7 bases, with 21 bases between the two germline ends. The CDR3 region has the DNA TGCGCCAGCAGACTGGTGGCCCGTATGGGGGGTGAAGCTTTCTTT. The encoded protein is CASRLVARMGGEAFF. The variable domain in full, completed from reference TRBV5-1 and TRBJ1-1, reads KAGVTQTPRYLIKTRGQQVTLSCSPISGHRSVSWYQQTPGQGLQFLFEYFSETQRNKGNFPGRFSGRQFSNSRSEMNVSTLELGDSALYLCASRLVARMGGEAFFGQGTRLTVV.